This record looks at one TCR beta chain sequence and its context. Its target is not known. Naive CD8 populations comprised CD45RO-negative cells positively selected for CCR7, excluding terminally differentiated effector memory CD45RA+ cells. The donors were adults (healthy and HIV-negative) with no recent acute infections or vaccinations. Every immunoSEQ plate was one replicate of a subset's evenly spread DNA. Assay: immunoSEQ multiplex PCR; the TCRdb copy retains only in-frame clones and omits some. Of millions of clones listed, about 93% are singletons. The germline V and J ends were trimmed by 4 bases and 1 base, with 8 bases remaining between them. The CDR3 length is 13 residues. From germline, CDR1 is SQVTM and CDR2 ANQGSEA. The source of the sample is a study of shared clonotypes between healthy human individuals. Study-level findings and limits: Estimated clonotype richness was generally higher in naive than memory subsets. When compared with the clonotypes that were shared by all four sorted-subset donors, the non-shared clonotypes turned out to have lower generation probabilities.

This sequence was found in a man aged 18-30 years in good health. Some clones in this sample may be carry-over from other donors' samples. The chain has TRBV29-1 and TRBJ2-1; a possible D gene is TRBD1 (6 bases). Sequences were obtained from naive CD8+ T cells from PBMCs. CDR3 DNA: TGCAGCGTTGCACAGGGATCCTACAATGAGCAGTTCTTC. Amino acid sequence: CSVAQGSYNEQFF.